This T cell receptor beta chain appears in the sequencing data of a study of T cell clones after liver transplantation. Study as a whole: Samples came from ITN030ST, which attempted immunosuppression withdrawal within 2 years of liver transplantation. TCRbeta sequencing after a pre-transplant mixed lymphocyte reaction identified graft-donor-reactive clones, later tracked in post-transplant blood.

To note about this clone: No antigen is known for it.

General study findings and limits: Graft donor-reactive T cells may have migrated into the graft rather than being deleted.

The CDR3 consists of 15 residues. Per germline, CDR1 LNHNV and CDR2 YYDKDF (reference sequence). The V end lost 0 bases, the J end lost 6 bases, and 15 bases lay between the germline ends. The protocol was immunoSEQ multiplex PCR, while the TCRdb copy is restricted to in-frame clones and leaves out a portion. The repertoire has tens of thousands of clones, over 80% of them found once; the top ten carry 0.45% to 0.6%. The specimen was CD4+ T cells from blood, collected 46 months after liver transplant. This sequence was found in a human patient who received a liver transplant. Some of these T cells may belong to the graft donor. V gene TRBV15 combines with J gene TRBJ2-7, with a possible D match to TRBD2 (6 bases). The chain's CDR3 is CATSREPGVLSEQYF. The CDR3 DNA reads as TGTGCCACCAGCAGAGAGCCGGGAGTACTCTCCGAGCAGTACTTC.